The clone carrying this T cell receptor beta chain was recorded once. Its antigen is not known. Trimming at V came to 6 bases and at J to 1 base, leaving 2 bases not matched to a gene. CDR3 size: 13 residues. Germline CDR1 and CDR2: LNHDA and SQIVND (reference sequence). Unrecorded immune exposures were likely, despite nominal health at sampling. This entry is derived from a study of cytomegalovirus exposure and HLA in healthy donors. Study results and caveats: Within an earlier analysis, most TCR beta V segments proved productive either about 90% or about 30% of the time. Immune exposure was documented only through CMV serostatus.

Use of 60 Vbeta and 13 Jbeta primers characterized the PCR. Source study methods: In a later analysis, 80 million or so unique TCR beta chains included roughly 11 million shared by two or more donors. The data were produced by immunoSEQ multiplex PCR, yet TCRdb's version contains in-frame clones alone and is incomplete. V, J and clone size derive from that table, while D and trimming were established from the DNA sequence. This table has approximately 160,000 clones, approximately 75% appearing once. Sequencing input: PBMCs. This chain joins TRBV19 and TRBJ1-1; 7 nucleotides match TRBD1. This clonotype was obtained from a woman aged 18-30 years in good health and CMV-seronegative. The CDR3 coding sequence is TGTGCCAGTAGAGCAGGGGGGAACACTGAAGCTTTCTTT. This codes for CASRAGGNTEAFF. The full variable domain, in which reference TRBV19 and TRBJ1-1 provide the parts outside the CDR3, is DGGITQSPKYLFRKEGQNVTLSCEQNLNHDAMYWYRQDPGQGLRLIYYSQIVNDFQKGDIAEGYSVSREKKESFPLTVTSAQKNPTAFYLCASRAGGNTEAFFGQGTRLTVV.